The present entry profiles one T cell receptor beta chain with its context. Its antigen remains unknown. These data are taken from a study of identical twins. Each cDNA held unique molecular identifiers, and template switching gave it a universal primer site. TCRdb used MiXCR to reprocess the 5' RACE reads, holding one entry per CDR3 protein. The sample comprises 200,000 to 300,000 distinct CDR3 sequences, approximately 10% of which are singletons, and approximately 9.1% rests with the top ten. General study findings and limits: Invariant T cells like MAIT and iNKT could partly confound the zero-insertion analyses. Twins' excess sharing was less marked for out-of-frame beta sequences. The study found that models underestimated out-of-frame TCR alpha sharing in monozygotic twins.

The source of this sequence is a man aged 45-65 years in good health. Specimen: memory T cells sorted from blood.

The CDR3 nucleotides read TGTGCCAGCAGCAAAGAACCCAGGGGGCTTACAGATACGCAGTATTTT. Its translation is CASSKEPRGLTDTQYF. This rearrangement joins TRBV21-1 to TRBJ2-3; no check of the table's D call, TRBD1, against the DNA was made. TRBV21-1 is a listed pseudogene. This CDR3 spans 16 amino acids.